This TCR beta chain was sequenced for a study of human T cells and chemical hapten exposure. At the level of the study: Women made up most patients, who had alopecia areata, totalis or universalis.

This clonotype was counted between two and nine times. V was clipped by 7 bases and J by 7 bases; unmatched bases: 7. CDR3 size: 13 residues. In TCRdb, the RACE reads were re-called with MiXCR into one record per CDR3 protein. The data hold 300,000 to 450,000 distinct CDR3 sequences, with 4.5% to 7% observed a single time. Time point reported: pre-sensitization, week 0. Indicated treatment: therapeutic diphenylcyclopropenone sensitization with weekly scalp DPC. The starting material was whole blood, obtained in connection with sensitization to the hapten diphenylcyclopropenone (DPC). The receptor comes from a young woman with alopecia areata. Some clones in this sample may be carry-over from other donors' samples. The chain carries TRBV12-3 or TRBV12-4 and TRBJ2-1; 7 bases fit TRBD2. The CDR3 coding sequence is TGTGCCAGCACCTTGATTAGCGGGAATGAGCAGTTCTTC. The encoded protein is CASTLISGNEQFF.